The 8 T cell receptor beta chains below were found in one sample sequenced in a study of T-cell memory formation after mild COVID-19. TCRdb processed the 5' RACE reads anew with MiXCR; each CDR3 protein has one entry. This table has hundreds of thousands of distinct CDR3 sequences, roughly a quarter appearing once. The specimen was PBMCs or a T cell subset sorted from them (not recorded which). These receptor sequences come from an adult woman who had mild COVID-19 (a few samples of this study predate the infection). Cell type and time point are not known.

V is TRBV18 and J is TRBJ2-1, with D maybe TRBD1 (6 bases). The CDR3 contains 15 residues. Germline V gives CDR1 KGHSH, CDR2 LQKENI. Trimming pared 3 bases from V and 5 bases from J, leaving 14 bases between. CDR3 bases: TGTGCCAGCTCACCTCCAGGGGCTAGGGACAATGAGCAGTTCTTC. As protein: CASSPPGARDNEQFF.

V and J are TRBV5-1 and TRBJ1-1; perhaps TRBD1 as D (6 bases). V gave up 2 bases and J gave up 2 bases, with 16 bases separating them. The CDR3 length is 16 residues. Germline V gene sequence: CDR1 SGHRS, CDR2 YFSETQ. CDR3 protein: CASSFPPTGSNTEAFF. CDR3 DNA sequence: TGCGCCAGCAGCTTCCCTCCGACAGGATCTAACACTGAAGCTTTCTTT. The full variable domain, its missing parts supplied by reference TRBV5-1 and TRBJ1-1, is KAGVTQTPRYLIKTRGQQVTLSCSPISGHRSVSWYQQTPGQGLQFLFEYFSETQRNKGNFPGRFSGRQFSNSRSEMNVSTLELGDSALYLCASSFPPTGSNTEAFFGQGTRLTVV.

This clonotype was seen once. This chain uses TRBV4-1 with TRBJ1-5; maybe TRBD1 (5 bases). CDR3 size: 16 residues. CDR1 and CDR2 from the germline V gene are MGHRA and YSYEKL. Trimming pared 2 bases from V and 2 bases from J, leaving 13 bases between. CDR3 DNA sequence: TGCGCCAGCAGCCAACGGGGAGGGACGGGCAATCAGCCCCAGCATTTT. As protein: CASSQRGGTGNQPQHF.

This chain links TRBV18 with TRBJ2-1; D is undetermined. V was cut by 3 bases and J by 9 bases, with 15 bases left in between. CDR1 and CDR2 (germline): KGHSH, LQKENI. The CDR3 consists of 14 residues. The DNA of the CDR3 is TGTGCCAGCTCACCCGGTGGAGAAAAGAGTGAGCAGTTCTTC. As protein: CASSPGGEKSEQFF.

The chain employs TRBV9 and TRBJ1-1, with a tentative D call TRBD1 (5 bases). Germline CDR1 SGDLS, CDR2 YYNGEE. CDR3 size: 13 residues. V was cut by 0 bases and J by 5 bases, with 8 bases left in between. The CDR3 loop is CASSVGWGTEAFF. The CDR3 nucleotides are TGTGCCAGCAGCGTAGGTTGGGGGACTGAAGCTTTCTTT.

The J gene is TRBJ2-3, the V gene TRBV7-7; weak D call: TRBD2 (5 bases). The V gene lost 0 bases and the J gene lost 2 bases, with 12 bases spanning the gap. Germline V CDR1 and CDR2: SSHAT, FNYEAQ (reference sequence). The CDR3 covers 16 residues. The CDR3 spells CASSLAPTGSTDTQYF. The DNA for the CDR3 is TGTGCCAGCAGCTTAGCGCCGACGGGGTCCACAGATACGCAGTATTTT.

This clonotype was picked up many times. V usage is TRBV7-8 and J usage is TRBJ1-6, with TRBD1 as a possible D gene (6 bases). This CDR3 contains 15 residues. Trimming took off 3 bases at V and 7 bases at J, with 13 bases between the two ends. CDR1 is SGHVS, CDR2 FQNEAQ, per germline. CDR3 nucleotides: TGTGCCAGCAGCTTCGGGGGCGACAGGAATTCACCCCTCCACTTT. Translated, it gives CASSFGGDRNSPLHF.

CDR3 DNA: TGCGCCAGCAGCCAAGTGATGATCTCTGGAAACACCATATATTTT. Residues: CASSQVMISGNTIYF. This sequence joins TRBV4-1 and TRBJ1-3; D gene unclear. V was pared by 1 base and J by 0 bases, with 7 bases between. The germline V gene has CDR1 MGHRA and CDR2 YSYEKL. This CDR3 region has 15 residues.